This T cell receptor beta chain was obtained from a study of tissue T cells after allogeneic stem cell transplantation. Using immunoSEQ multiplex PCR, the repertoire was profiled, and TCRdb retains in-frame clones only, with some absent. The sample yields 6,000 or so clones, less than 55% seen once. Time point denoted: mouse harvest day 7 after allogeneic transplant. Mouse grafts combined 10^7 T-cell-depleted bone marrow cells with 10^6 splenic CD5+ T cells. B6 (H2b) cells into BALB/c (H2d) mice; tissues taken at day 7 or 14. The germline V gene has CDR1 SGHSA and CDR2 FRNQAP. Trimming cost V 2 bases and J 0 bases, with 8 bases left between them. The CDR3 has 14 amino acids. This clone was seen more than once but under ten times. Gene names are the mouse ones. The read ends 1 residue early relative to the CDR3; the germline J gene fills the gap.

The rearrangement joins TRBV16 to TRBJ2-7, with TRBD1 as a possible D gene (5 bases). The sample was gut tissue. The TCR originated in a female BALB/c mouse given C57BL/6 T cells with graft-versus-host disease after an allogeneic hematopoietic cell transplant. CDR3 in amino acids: CASSLPGSSYEQYF. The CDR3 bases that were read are TGTGCAAGCAGCTTACCAGGGAGCTCCTATGAACAGTAC.